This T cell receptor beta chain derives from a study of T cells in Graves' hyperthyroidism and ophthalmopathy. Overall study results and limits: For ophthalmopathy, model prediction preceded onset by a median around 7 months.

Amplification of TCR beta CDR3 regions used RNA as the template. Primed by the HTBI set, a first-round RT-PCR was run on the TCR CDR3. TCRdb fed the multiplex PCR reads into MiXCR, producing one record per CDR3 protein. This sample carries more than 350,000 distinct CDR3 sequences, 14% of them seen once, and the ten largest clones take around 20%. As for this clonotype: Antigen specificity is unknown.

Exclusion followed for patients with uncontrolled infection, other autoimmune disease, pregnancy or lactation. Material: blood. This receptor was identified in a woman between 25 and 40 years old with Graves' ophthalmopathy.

CDR3 region: CATSDSGTYQPQHF. In DNA, the CDR3 is TGTGCCACCAGTGACTCCGGGACCTATCAGCCCCAGCATTTT. This sequence joins TRBV24-1 and TRBJ1-5; D is possibly TRBD1 (5 bases). This CDR3 is built from 14 residues. V lost 4 bases and J 5 bases, leaving 11 bases between the germline ends. Germline loops: CDR1 KGHDR, CDR2 SFDVKD.